This T cell receptor beta chain emerged from a study of blood T cell repertoires in COVID-19. Some clones are missing from TCRdb's copy, which holds only in-frame ones; the method was immunoSEQ multiplex PCR. The sample yields over 70,000 clones, 80% to 90% seen once. The germline V gene has CDR1 SGHNT and CDR2 YYREEE (reference sequence). This CDR3 comprises 15 residues. The V end was cut by 6 bases, the J end by 4 bases, with 18 bases between. The origin of this receptor is an elderly man with acute or convalescent COVID-19. The rearrangement uses TRBV5-4 and TRBJ2-3, with D possibly TRBD2 on 6 matching bases. Sample: peripheral blood. The CDR3 DNA follows: TGTGCCAGCACACGGGGAGGTCGCGGGGCAGATACGCAGTATTTT. It encodes CASTRGGRGADTQYF.